This T cell receptor beta chain came from a study of liver allograft versus peripheral blood T cells (dated by TCRdb to 2018 to 2020). With respect to the entire study: The study compared T cell receptor repertoires found within transplanted livers against repertoires in the peripheral blood of liver transplant recipients. Study-level results and caveats: According to the report, the T cell receptor repertoires detected in peripheral blood were different from the repertoires found inside liver allografts.

Sequencing instrument: Illumina MiSeq. Using fastp at Q25 and MiXCR, TCRdb reprocessed the public reads and kept productive beta chains. Entries are consolidated by CDR3 protein sequence, retaining the most common genes and DNA. This sample is represented by some 1,700 distinct CDR3 sequences; 15% to 20% of them were singletons. About 9% of the sample comes from the top ten. The germline V gene (reference sequence) provides CDR1 MNHEY and CDR2 SMNVEV. The CDR3 spans 12 residues, from the cysteine through the phenylalanine. CDR3 DNA only is kept here, 36 bases in frame from base 1. V trim: 6 bases; J trim: 8 bases; unmatched bases: 5. This clonotype is assessed as medium-sized (0.01 to 0.1%). The clone's antigen remains unknown. No base quality information exists; no much larger clone differs at one position.

This receptor was obtained from a human patient who had a liver transplant. In patients who had a transplant, some T cells may come from the graft donor. The chain uses TRBV27 and TRBJ1-2; the central 8 bases match TRBD1. The DNA reads as follows: TGTGCCAGCAGAAGGACAGGGTACGGCTACACCTTC. Translation gives CASRRTGYGYTF.